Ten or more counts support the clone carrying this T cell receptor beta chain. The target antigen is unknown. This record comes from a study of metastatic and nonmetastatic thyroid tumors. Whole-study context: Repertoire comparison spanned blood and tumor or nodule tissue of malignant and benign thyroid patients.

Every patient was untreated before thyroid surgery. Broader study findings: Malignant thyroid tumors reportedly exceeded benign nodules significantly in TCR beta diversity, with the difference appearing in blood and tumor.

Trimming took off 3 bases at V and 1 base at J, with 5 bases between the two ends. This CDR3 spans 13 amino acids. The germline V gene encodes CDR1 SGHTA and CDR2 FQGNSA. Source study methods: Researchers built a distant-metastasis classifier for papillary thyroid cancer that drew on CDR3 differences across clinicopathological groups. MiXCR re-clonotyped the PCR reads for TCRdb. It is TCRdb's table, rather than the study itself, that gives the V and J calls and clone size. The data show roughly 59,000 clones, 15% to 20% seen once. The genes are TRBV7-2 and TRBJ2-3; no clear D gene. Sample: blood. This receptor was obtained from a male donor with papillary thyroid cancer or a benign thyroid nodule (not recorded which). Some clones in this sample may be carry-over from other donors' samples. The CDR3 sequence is CASSFVRTDTQYF. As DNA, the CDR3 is TGTGCCAGCAGCTTCGTACGCACAGATACGCAGTATTTT.